These 7 T cell receptor beta chains were all obtained from the same sample, sequenced in a study of a mutant IDH1 vaccine in newly diagnosed glioma. Profiled with immunoSEQ multiplex PCR; TCRdb holds only in-frame clones, not every one. The data hold tens of thousands of clones, with roughly 90% observed a single time. Antigens for these TCRs are unknown. The time point was: week 5, during vaccination. In every dose of vaccine, 300 ug of mutant IDH1 20-mer peptide was given alongside topical imiquimod. The sample consisted of PBMCs, taken from a glioma patient whose treatment included an IDH1 peptide vaccine. Receptors originate from a young man with glioma.

This chain links TRBV29-1 with TRBJ2-5, with TRBD2 identical over 8 bases. The CDR3 contains 12 residues. The V gene's germline CDR1 is SQVTM and CDR2 ANQGSEA. V was pared by 7 bases and J by 5 bases, with 6 bases of the junction left unmatched. The CDR3 nucleotides are TGCAGCGGCGGGAGGTCCCGGGAGACCCAGTACTTC. It is translated as CSGGRSRETQYF.

DNA for the CDR3: TGCAGCGTAGGACTAGCGGCGAACACCGGGGAGCTGTTTTTT. Translated, it gives CSVGLAANTGELFF. V usage is TRBV29-1 and J usage is TRBJ2-2; TRBD2 matches 10 bases. Per germline, CDR1 SQVTM and CDR2 ANQGSEA. The junction had 1 base not matched to a gene; V was cut back by 6 bases and J by 0 bases. The CDR3 has 14 amino acids.

V and J are TRBV7-9 and TRBJ1-1; D is ambiguous. The CDR3 is 15 residues long. The germline V and J ends were trimmed by 2 bases and 1 base, with 11 bases remaining between them. From germline, CDR1 is SEHNR and CDR2 FQNEAQ (reference sequence). This chain's CDR3 is CASSLSGNRNTEAFF. Here the CDR3 DNA reads TGTGCCAGCAGCTTATCCGGGAATCGGAACACTGAAGCTTTCTTT.

The rearrangement joins TRBV6-1 to TRBJ1-5, with D maybe TRBD1 (5 bases). This CDR3 has 16 amino acids. With 2 bases removed from V and 2 bases from J, the gap between germline ends came to 13 bases. Germline V gene lookup returns CDR1 MNHNS and CDR2 SASEGT. For the CDR3, the DNA is TGTGCCAGCAGTGAACGCAGGGTTGATGGCAATCAGCCCCAGCATTTT. It encodes CASSERRVDGNQPQHF.

By share, this clone ranks as hyperexpanded. CDR3 amino acids: CASSLWGSEFYGYTF. CDR3 coding DNA: TGTGCCAGCAGTTTATGGGGCTCAGAATTCTATGGCTACACCTTC. V usage is TRBV27 and J usage is TRBJ1-2, with a weak D call TRBD1 (5 bases). CDR3 length: 15 residues. The V end lost 1 base, the J end lost 4 bases, and 13 bases lay between the germline ends. Germline V gene lookup returns CDR1 MNHEY and CDR2 SMNVEV (reference sequence).

This chain links TRBV7-8 with TRBJ2-7, with 12 bases lining up with TRBD1. The CDR3 is 17 residues long. V was pared by 5 bases and J by 6 bases, with 14 bases of the junction left unmatched. Germline CDR1 is SGHVS and CDR2 is FQNEAQ. The CDR3 loop is CASSERPGQGAGGEQYF. CDR3 coding DNA: TGTGCCAGCAGCGAACGTCCGGGACAGGGGGCCGGGGGCGAGCAGTACTTC.

This rearrangement joins TRBV5-4 to TRBJ2-5, with D maybe TRBD2 (6 bases). The CDR3 loop spans 16 amino acids. V gave up 1 base and J gave up 1 base, with 14 bases separating them. CDR1 and CDR2 from the germline V gene are SGHNT and YYREEE (reference sequence). CDR3 bases: TGTGCCAGCAGCTTGAAAACCGGGACTGGCCAAGAGACCCAGTACTTC. Its protein is CASSLKTGTGQETQYF.